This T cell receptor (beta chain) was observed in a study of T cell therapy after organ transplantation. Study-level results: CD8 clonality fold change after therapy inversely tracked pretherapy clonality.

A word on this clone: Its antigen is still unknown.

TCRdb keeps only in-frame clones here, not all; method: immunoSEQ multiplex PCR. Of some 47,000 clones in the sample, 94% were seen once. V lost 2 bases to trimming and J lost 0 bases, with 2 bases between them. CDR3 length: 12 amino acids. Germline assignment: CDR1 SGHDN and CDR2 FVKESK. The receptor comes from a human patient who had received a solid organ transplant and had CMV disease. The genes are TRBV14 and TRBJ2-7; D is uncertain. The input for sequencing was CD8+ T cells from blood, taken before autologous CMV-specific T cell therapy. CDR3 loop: CASSQLSYEQYF. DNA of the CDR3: TGTGCCAGCAGCCAACTCTCCTACGAGCAGTACTTC.